A selection of T cell receptor beta chains follows, all from one sample in a study of neurological immune-mediated disorders. MiXCR, run by TCRdb on the 5' RACE reads, gives a single entry per CDR3 protein. The sample lists tens of thousands of distinct CDR3 sequences, under 5% occurring once. Sequencing was performed on PBMCs. These receptors were collected from a woman aged 45-65 years with multiple sclerosis. Each CDR3 is given with its conserved first and last residue. A D gene is named only where the DNA matches it firmly. Clone size is given as how often the clone was seen (once, few, many) or a class if it is expanded.

v_gene	d_gene	abundance	j_gene	CDR3aa	CDR3nt
TRBV4-3	TRBD1	many	TRBJ1-2	CASSQGTGYGYTF	TGCGCCAGCAGCCAAGGGACAGGCTATGGCTACACCTTC
TRBV7-2	-	many	TRBJ1-5	CASSLARSGPIGMPQHF	TGTGCCAGCAGCTTAGCTCGGTCGGGGCCCATAGGGATGCCCCAGCATTTT
TRBV20-1	-	many	TRBJ2-7	CSASGGPYEQYF	TGCAGTGCTAGCGGGGGACCCTACGAGCAGTACTTC
TRBV7-2	-	many	TRBJ2-5	CASSFRWGAGETQYF	TGTGCCAGCAGCTTTCGGTGGGGGGCCGGAGAGACCCAGTACTTC
TRBV4-1	-	many	TRBJ1-5	CASSQDGQFNQPQHF	TGCGCCAGCAGCCAAGATGGACAGTTTAATCAGCCCCAGCATTTT
TRBV20-1	TRBD2	many	TRBJ2-3	CSARNERGSTDTQYF	TGCAGTGCTAGAAACGAGCGGGGGAGCACAGATACGCAGTATTTT
TRBV7-3	-	many	TRBJ1-1	CASSAHTDSEAFF	TGTGCCAGCAGCGCCCATACCGACAGTGAAGCTTTCTTT
TRBV10-3	TRBD1	many	TRBJ2-4	CASRQGAKNIQYF	TGTGCCTCAAGACAGGGGGCGAAAAACATTCAGTACTTC
TRBV12-3/TRBV12-4	-	many	TRBJ1-1	CASSSRPGFTEAFF	TGTGCCAGCAGTTCCCGCCCGGGTTTCACTGAAGCTTTCTTT
TRBV29-1	TRBD1	many	TRBJ1-2	CSVPGTGNYGYTF	TGCAGCGTTCCCGGGACAGGGAACTATGGCTACACCTTC
TRBV12-3/TRBV12-4	TRBD2	many	TRBJ2-1	CASTREAFSYNEQFF	TGTGCCAGCACCCGGGAGGCTTTTTCCTACAATGAGCAGTTCTTC